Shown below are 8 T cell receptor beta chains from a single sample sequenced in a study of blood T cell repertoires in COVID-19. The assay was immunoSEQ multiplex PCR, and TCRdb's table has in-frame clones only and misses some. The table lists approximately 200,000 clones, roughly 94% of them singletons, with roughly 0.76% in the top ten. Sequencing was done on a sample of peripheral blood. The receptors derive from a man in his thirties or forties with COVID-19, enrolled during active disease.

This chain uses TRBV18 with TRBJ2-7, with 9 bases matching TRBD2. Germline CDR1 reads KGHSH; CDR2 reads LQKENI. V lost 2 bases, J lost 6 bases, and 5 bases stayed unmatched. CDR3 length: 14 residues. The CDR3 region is CASSPAGGRFEQYF. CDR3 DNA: TGTGCCAGCTCACCAGCGGGGGGGCGGTTCGAGCAGTACTTC.

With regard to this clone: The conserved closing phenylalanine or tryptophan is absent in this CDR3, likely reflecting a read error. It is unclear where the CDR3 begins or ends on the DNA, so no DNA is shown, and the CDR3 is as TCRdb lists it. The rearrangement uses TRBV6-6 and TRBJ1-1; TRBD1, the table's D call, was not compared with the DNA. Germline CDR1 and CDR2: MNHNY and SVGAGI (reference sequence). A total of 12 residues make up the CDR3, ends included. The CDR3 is CASSYPRDTVTL.

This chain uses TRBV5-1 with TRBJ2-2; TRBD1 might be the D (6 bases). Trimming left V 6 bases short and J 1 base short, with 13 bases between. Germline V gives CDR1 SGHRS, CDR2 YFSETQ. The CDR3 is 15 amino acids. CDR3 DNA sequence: TGCGCCAGCACCGATAGGGGGTTGAACACCGGGGAGCTGTTTTTT. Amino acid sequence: CASTDRGLNTGELFF.

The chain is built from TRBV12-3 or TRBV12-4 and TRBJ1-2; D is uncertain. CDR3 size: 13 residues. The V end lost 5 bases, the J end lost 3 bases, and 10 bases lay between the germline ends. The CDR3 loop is CASSPPPYYGYTF. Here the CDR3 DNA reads TGTGCCAGCAGTCCCCCCCCGTACTATGGCTACACCTTC.

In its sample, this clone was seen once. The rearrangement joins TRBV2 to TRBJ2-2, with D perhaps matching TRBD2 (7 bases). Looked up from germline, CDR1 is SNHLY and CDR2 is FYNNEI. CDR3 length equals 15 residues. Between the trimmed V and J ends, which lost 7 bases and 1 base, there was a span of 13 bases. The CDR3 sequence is CASTSGGRNTGELFF. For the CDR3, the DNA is TGTGCCAGCACCTCGGGGGGCCGGAACACCGGGGAGCTGTTTTTT. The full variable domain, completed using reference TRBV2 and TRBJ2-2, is EPEVTQTPSHQVTQMGQEVILRCVPISNHLYFYWYRQILGQKVEFLVSFYNNEISEKSEIFDDQFSVERPDGSNFTLKIRSTKLEDSAMYFCASTSGGRNTGELFFGEGSRLTVL.

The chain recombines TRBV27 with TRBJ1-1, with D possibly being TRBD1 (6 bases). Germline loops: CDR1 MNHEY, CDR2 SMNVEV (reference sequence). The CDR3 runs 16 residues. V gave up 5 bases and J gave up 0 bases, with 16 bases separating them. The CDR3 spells CASSQIPGHMNTEAFF. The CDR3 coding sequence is TGTGCCAGCAGTCAAATCCCGGGACATATGAACACTGAAGCTTTCTTT.

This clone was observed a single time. CDR3 in amino acids: CASRRTQGADGYTF. The CDR3 coding sequence is TGTGCCAGCAGACGTACACAGGGGGCGGATGGCTACACCTTC. The chain combines TRBV7-2 with TRBJ1-2, with 9 bases lining up with TRBD1. This CDR3 is built from 14 residues. V lost 6 bases and J lost 6; bases outside the gene matches: 8. Germline CDR1 SGHTA, CDR2 FQGNSA.

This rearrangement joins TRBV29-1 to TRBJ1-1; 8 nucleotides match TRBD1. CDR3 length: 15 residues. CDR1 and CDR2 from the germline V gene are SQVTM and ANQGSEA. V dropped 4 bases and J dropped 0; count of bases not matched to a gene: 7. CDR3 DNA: TGCAGCGTTGTGGGACAGGTCCCCATGAACACTGAAGCTTTCTTT. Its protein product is CSVVGQVPMNTEAFF. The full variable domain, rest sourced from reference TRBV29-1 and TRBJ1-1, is SAVISQKPSRDICQRGTSLTIQCQVDSQVTMMFWYRQQPGQSLTLIATANQGSEATYESGFVIDKFPISRPNLTFSTLTVSNMSPEDSSIYLCSVVGQVPMNTEAFFGQGTRLTVV.